Following are 22 T cell receptor beta chains from one sample sequenced in a study of blood T cell repertoires in COVID-19 (dated by TCRdb to about 2020). Library prep was done by the immunoSEQ multiplex PCR assay. Entries here come from immuneACCESS through TCRdb and include only in-frame sequences with V and J called. Some clones fail to appear in such tables; in the studies checked, an unresolved V gene covers under half of the shortfall, and the cause of the remainder is unknown. The table for this sample lists 300,000 or so clones; approximately 86% of them were counted only once. Clones ranked in the top ten supply over 1% of the sample. The sample was peripheral blood. Source of these receptors: an older man with acute or convalescent COVID-19.

This chain connects TRBV3-1 (or the pseudogene TRBV3-2) to TRBJ2-7; TRBD1 might be the D (5 bases). V was shortened by 4 bases and J by 6 bases, with 10 bases between the two germline ends. The germline CDR1 and CDR2 sequences are LGHDT and YNNKEL (reference sequence). The CDR3 spans 12 residues. The CDR3 loop is CASSPPGREQYF. The CDR3 DNA follows: TGTGCCAGCAGCCCCCCAGGGCGCGAGCAGTACTTC.

This clone has only one observation. The V call is TRBV11-2, the J call TRBJ2-1; tentative D call: TRBD2 (6 bases). With 5 bases removed from V and 8 bases from J, the gap between germline ends came to 13 bases. The length of the CDR3 is 13 residues. CDR1 is SGHAT, CDR2 FQNNGV, per germline. CDR3 DNA: TGTGCCAGCAGCACGACACTAGCCCATGAGCAGTTCTTC. Protein: CASSTTLAHEQFF.

On this clone: The same CDR3 is also encoded by other DNA sequences in this sample. The V gene is TRBV18, the J gene TRBJ2-1; the match to TRBD1 covers 9 bases. The CDR3 is 15 residues long. CDR1 and CDR2 from the germline V gene are KGHSH and LQKENI. J gave up 5 bases and V 3 bases, and 5 bases lay outside the gene matches. CDR3 amino acids: CASSPGTGRNNEQFF. The CDR3 DNA sequence: TGTGCCAGCTCACCCGGGACAGGGCGGAACAATGAGCAGTTCTTC.

The chain is built from TRBV29-1 and TRBJ1-2, with D maybe TRBD1 (6 bases). This CDR3 region has 13 residues. Germline assignment: CDR1 SQVTM and CDR2 ANQGSEA. V was shortened by 4 bases and J by 4 bases, with 13 bases between the two germline ends. In DNA form, the CDR3 reads TGCAGCGTTGTGGCGGGGGCAGTCTATGGCTACACCTTC. This gives the protein CSVVAGAVYGYTF.

J is TRBJ2-5 and V is TRBV29-1, with a weak D call TRBD1 (6 bases). The ends were cut back, 3 bases at V and 4 bases at J, with 12 bases in the middle. The CDR3 consists of 13 residues. CDR1 and CDR2 (germline): SQVTM, ANQGSEA. The CDR3 loop is CSVDYRVLETQYF. The CDR3 DNA sequence: TGCAGCGTTGACTACAGGGTGTTAGAGACCCAGTACTTC.

V and J are TRBV4-1 and TRBJ2-5; D not resolved. The germline V gene encodes CDR1 MGHRA and CDR2 YSYEKL. V lost 4 bases, J lost 4 bases, and 13 bases lay in between. The CDR3 consists of 14 residues. The DNA for the CDR3 is TGCGCCAGCAGCCGTGAACCTTCGGGAGAGACCCAGTACTTC. Amino acids: CASSREPSGETQYF.

This sequence joins TRBV28 and TRBJ1-2; TRBD1 is a possible D gene (6 bases). This CDR3 has 15 residues. The V end was cut by 2 bases, the J end by 4 bases, with 14 bases between. In germline, CDR1 is MDHEN, CDR2 SYDVKM. As DNA, the CDR3 is TGTGCCAGCAGTTTACCAGGGGAACTATTCTATGGCTACACCTTC. Amino acids: CASSLPGELFYGYTF.

V gene TRBV20-1 combines with J gene TRBJ2-5; the D gene is possibly TRBD2 (6 bases). In germline, CDR1 is DFQATT, CDR2 SNEGSKA (reference sequence). Trimming removed 3 bases at V and 5 bases at J, with 13 bases between. CDR3 length: 13 residues. The CDR3 DNA reads TGCAGTGCTAGTCAGGTGGCGGGGGAGACCCAGTACTTC. As protein: CSASQVAGETQYF.

The V gene is TRBV7-8, the J gene TRBJ2-7; 15 bases are shared with TRBD2. V shed 3 bases and J 3 bases; nucleotides not matched to a gene: 3. The CDR3 runs to 16 residues. Germline-derived CDR1 and CDR2 are SGHVS and FQNEAQ. The CDR3 sequence is CASSFGLAGGLYEQYF. CDR3 sequence (DNA): TGTGCCAGCAGCTTTGGACTAGCGGGGGGGCTCTACGAGCAGTACTTC.

The J gene is TRBJ2-7, the V gene TRBV7-2; 7 bases align to TRBD2. The CDR3 runs to 15 residues. Per the germline V gene, CDR1 is SGHTA and CDR2 is FQGNSA. With V trimmed by 2 bases and J by 2 bases, 6 bases remained unmatched. The CDR3 DNA reads as TGTGCCAGCAGCTTATCCGGGACTAACGCCTACGAGCAGTACTTC. It specifies CASSLSGTNAYEQYF. The entire variable domain, with the rest obtained from reference TRBV7-2 and TRBJ2-7, is as follows: GAGVSQSPSNKVTEKGKDVELRCDPISGHTALYWYRQSLGQGLEFLIYFQGNSAPDKSGLPSDRFSAERTGGSVSTLTIQRTQQEDSAVYLCASSLSGTNAYEQYFGPGTRLTVT.

V is TRBV7-2 and J is TRBJ1-3, with D tentatively TRBD1 (6 bases). V gave up 3 bases and J gave up 0 bases, with 9 bases separating them. This CDR3 region has 15 residues. Germline V gives CDR1 SGHTA, CDR2 FQGNSA. In DNA form, the CDR3 reads TGTGCCAGCAGCTTCGGGACATTCTCTGGAAACACCATATATTTT. This translates into CASSFGTFSGNTIYF. Based on the CDR3 plus reference TRBV7-2 and TRBJ1-3, the full variable domain is GAGVSQSPSNKVTEKGKDVELRCDPISGHTALYWYRQSLGQGLEFLIYFQGNSAPDKSGLPSDRFSAERTGGSVSTLTIQRTQQEDSAVYLCASSFGTFSGNTIYFGEGSWLTVV.

The CDR3 loop reads CASRPTGRANYGYTF. CDR3 coding DNA: TGTGCCAGTAGGCCAACAGGGCGAGCTAACTATGGCTACACCTTC. The rearrangement joins TRBV19 to TRBJ1-2, with D possibly TRBD1 on 6 matching bases. Germline CDR1 and CDR2: LNHDA and SQIVND (reference sequence). The ends were cut back, 6 bases at V and 0 bases at J, with 14 bases in the middle. The CDR3 length is 15 residues. The full variable domain, in which reference TRBV19 and TRBJ1-2 provide the parts outside the CDR3, is DGGITQSPKYLFRKEGQNVTLSCEQNLNHDAMYWYRQDPGQGLRLIYYSQIVNDFQKGDIAEGYSVSREKKESFPLTVTSAQKNPTAFYLCASRPTGRANYGYTFGSGTRLTVV.

The chain carries TRBV9 and TRBJ2-3, with 10 bases that match TRBD2. Germline loops: CDR1 SGDLS, CDR2 YYNGEE. J was trimmed by 2 bases and V by 6 bases; bases with no gene match: 9. This CDR3 has 16 residues. CDR3 nucleotides: TGTGCCAGCAATCAGCGGGGGGGTCCTGACACAGATACGCAGTATTTT. This gives the protein CASNQRGGPDTDTQYF.

The chain is built from TRBV2 and TRBJ1-5, with D unresolved. This CDR3 spans 14 amino acids. Germline lookup yields CDR1 SNHLY and CDR2 FYNNEI. V lost 6 bases, J lost 0 bases, and 9 bases lay in between. The CDR3, as DNA: TGTGCCAGCAGAGAACACATTAGCAATCAGCCCCAGCATTTT. Amino acid sequence: CASREHISNQPQHF.

This clone was picked up many times. Within the sample, other DNA sequences also encode this same CDR3. The genes are TRBV28 and TRBJ1-5; D might be TRBD1 (6 bases). The CDR3 length is 15 residues. V was shortened by 6 bases and J by 1 base, with 13 bases between the two germline ends. Looked up from germline, CDR1 is MDHEN and CDR2 is SYDVKM. The CDR3 protein is CASSPGTPSNQPQHF. CDR3 nucleotides: TGTGCCAGCAGCCCCGGGACACCGAGCAATCAGCCCCAGCATTTT. The full variable domain, rest sourced from reference TRBV28 and TRBJ1-5, is DVKVTQSSRYLVKRTGEKVFLECVQDMDHENMFWYRQDPGLGLRLIYFSYDVKMKEKGDIPEGYSVSREKKERFSLILESASTNQTSMYLCASSPGTPSNQPQHFGDGTRLSIL.

To note about this clone: The sample carries other DNA sequences with the same CDR3. The rearrangement uses TRBV28 and TRBJ2-1; 8 bases align to TRBD2. The germline V gene has CDR1 MDHEN and CDR2 SYDVKM. There are 14 residues in the CDR3. With V trimmed by 2 bases and J by 3 bases, 0 bases remained unmatched. The CDR3, as DNA: TGTGCCAGCAGTTTAGCGGGGGGCTACAATGAGCAGTTCTTC. Amino acid sequence: CASSLAGGYNEQFF.

The chain carries TRBV10-3 and TRBJ2-2; 9 bases map to TRBD1. CDR1 ENHRY and CDR2 SYGVKD come from the germline V gene. The CDR3 is 16 residues long. With 3 bases clipped from V and 4 bases from J, the junction kept 6 bases outside the gene matches. The CDR3: CAISDTGGLVTGELFF. CDR3 bases: TGTGCCATCAGTGACACAGGGGGCCTGGTCACCGGGGAGCTGTTTTTT.

The chain combines TRBV19 with TRBJ2-4; 7 positions match TRBD2. Unmatched junction bases numbered 10, after V lost 7 bases and J lost 10 bases. The CDR3 runs to 13 residues. The germline CDR1 and CDR2 sequences are LNHDA and SQIVND (reference sequence). In DNA, the CDR3 is TGTGCCAGTAAGTCTGCGGGAGAAGTAATTCAGTACTTC. Amino acid sequence: CASKSAGEVIQYF.

V usage is TRBV6-5 and J usage is TRBJ2-1, with 7 bases matching TRBD2. CDR1 is MNHEY, CDR2 SVGAGI, per germline. Trimming removed 4 bases from V and 4 bases from J; junction bases left unmatched: 7. This CDR3 contains 15 residues. The CDR3 is CASSLGGSPYNEQFF. In nucleotides, the CDR3 is TGTGCCAGCAGTTTGGGCGGGAGTCCGTACAATGAGCAGTTCTTC.

V and J are TRBV7-2 and TRBJ1-1, with D unresolved. CDR1 is SGHTA, CDR2 FQGNSA, per germline. The CDR3 spans 15 residues. With 0 bases removed from V and 5 bases from J, the gap between germline ends came to 13 bases. The CDR3 here is CASSLAPGFGTEAFF. In nucleotides, the CDR3 is TGTGCCAGCAGCTTAGCGCCGGGGTTTGGGACTGAAGCTTTCTTT.

CDR3 loop: CASSDGLAYPYEQYF. Here the CDR3 DNA reads TGTGCCAGCAGCGATGGACTAGCTTACCCCTACGAGCAGTACTTC. The chain carries TRBV9 and TRBJ2-7; TRBD2 aligns across 8 bases. V shed 3 bases, J shed 2 bases, and the junction held 7 bases outside the gene matches. The CDR3 contains 15 residues. The germline V gene encodes CDR1 SGDLS and CDR2 YYNGEE.

The rearrangement uses TRBV28 and TRBJ2-1; 8 bases map to TRBD1. The junction had 6 bases not matched to a gene; V was cut back by 4 bases and J by 4 bases. CDR3 length: 15 amino acids. Germline V gene lookup returns CDR1 MDHEN and CDR2 SYDVKM. The chain's CDR3 is CASSSLTGVYNEQFF. DNA for the CDR3: TGTGCCAGCAGTTCCTTGACAGGGGTATACAATGAGCAGTTCTTC.